This entry lists 30 T cell receptor beta chains sequenced from one sample in a study of CD8 T cells in ankylosing spondylitis. Study-level points and caveats: Blood from ankylosing spondylitis patients appeared to carry a characteristic roughly 8-variant TCR beta motif.

In TCRdb, the 5' RACE reads were re-called with MiXCR into one record per CDR3 protein. The sample contains about 540,000 distinct CDR3 sequences, more than 9.5% of which appear only once. No antigen is known for these receptors. The specimen was blood, either unsorted or a sorted T cell fraction (not recorded which). The receptors shown here come from a male donor with ankylosing spondylitis.

This clonotype was observed a handful of times. The chain couples TRBV15 to TRBJ2-2; D is ambiguous. The ends were cut back, 3 bases at V and 4 bases at J, with 12 bases in the middle. The germline CDR1 and CDR2 sequences are LNHNV and YYDKDF (reference sequence). There are 15 residues in the CDR3. The DNA for the CDR3 is TGTGCCACCAGCAGTTTAAGGTCGGGCACCGGGGAGCTGTTTTTT. Residues: CATSSLRSGTGELFF.

There are a few counts of this clonotype. This chain links TRBV5-6 with TRBJ2-1, with TRBD2 as a possible D gene (5 bases). V was clipped by 4 bases and J by 10 bases, with 9 bases between them. This CDR3 has 11 amino acids. Germline loops: CDR1 SGHDT, CDR2 YYEEEE. CDR3 region: CASSQASEQFF. The DNA of the CDR3 is TGTGCCAGCAGCCAGGCTAGCGAGCAGTTCTTC.

The V gene is TRBV6-1, the J gene TRBJ2-1; D call uncertain. Germline loops: CDR1 MNHNS, CDR2 SASEGT. V dropped 6 bases and J dropped 7 bases, with 16 bases sitting between them. The CDR3 is made up of 14 amino acids. In DNA form, the CDR3 reads TGTGCCAGCAGATGGGTCGAACCAGGAAATGAGCAGTTCTTC. Its translation: CASRWVEPGNEQFF.

At least ten counts were recorded for this clonotype. V is TRBV12-3 or TRBV12-4 and J is TRBJ1-5; 9 bases fit TRBD1. After removal of 5 bases from V and 6 bases from J, the junction contained 8 bases not matched to a gene. The CDR3 runs 15 residues. CDR3 DNA: TGTGCCAGCAGTCCTTCACAGGGGGCAAGTCAGCCCCAGCATTTT. Translated, it gives CASSPSQGASQPQHF.

The V and J genes are TRBV5-1 and TRBJ2-3; a possible D gene is TRBD1 (6 bases). CDR3 length equals 17 residues. Germline V CDR1 and CDR2: SGHRS, YFSETQ. Trimming removed 2 bases at V and 0 bases at J, with 16 bases between. DNA for the CDR3: TGCGCCAGCAGCTTCTATAGGACAGAACCAAGCACAGATACGCAGTATTTT. Protein sequence: CASSFYRTEPSTDTQYF.

This sequence joins TRBV11-2 and TRBJ2-1; 12 positions match TRBD2. Per the germline V gene, CDR1 is SGHAT and CDR2 is FQNNGV. This CDR3 region has 14 residues. J lost 8 bases, V lost 7 bases, and 6 bases had no gene match. The CDR3 DNA sequence: TGTGCCAGCACCCCGACTAGCGGGAGACATGAGCAGTTCTTC. It translates to CASTPTSGRHEQFF.

The rearrangement uses TRBV7-9 and TRBJ2-5; D uncertain. The CDR3 spans 11 residues. Germline V gene lookup returns CDR1 SEHNR and CDR2 FQNEAQ (reference sequence). Trimming took off 8 bases at V and 2 bases at J, with 6 bases between the two ends. The CDR3 spells CASEGQETQYF. CDR3 sequence (DNA): TGTGCCAGCGAAGGGCAAGAGACCCAGTACTTC. The entire variable domain, with the rest obtained from reference TRBV7-9 and TRBJ2-5, is as follows: DTGVSQNPRHKITKRGQNVTFRCDPISEHNRLYWYRQTLGQGPEFLTYFQNEAQLEKSRLLSDRFSAERPKGSFSTLEIQRTEQGDSAMYLCASEGQETQYFGPGTRLLVL.

This clonotype came up a few times. The V and J genes are TRBV14 and TRBJ2-5; D is possibly TRBD1 (5 bases). V was shortened by 4 bases and J by 4 bases, with 10 bases between the two germline ends. Looked up from germline, CDR1 is SGHDN and CDR2 is FVKESK. The CDR3 has 13 amino acids. As DNA, the CDR3 is TGTGCCAGCAGCCTCCTAGGGGTAGAGACCCAGTACTTC. Translating it yields CASSLLGVETQYF.

V gene TRBV23-1 combines with J gene TRBJ1-1; 12 nucleotides line up with TRBD1. TRBV23-1 belongs to the ORF category, with a function that is uncertain. J was trimmed by 6 bases and V by 3 bases; bases with no gene match: 8. The CDR3 extends over 16 amino acids. As DNA, the CDR3 is TGCGCCAGCAGTCATCCGGGGACAGGGGGCTCGGCTGAAGCTTTCTTT. It codes for CASSHPGTGGSAEAFF.

The chain uses TRBV25-1 and TRBJ1-5; TRBD1 might be the D (6 bases). The CDR3 length is 14 residues. From germline, CDR1 is MGHDK and CDR2 SYGVNS. V lost 5 bases and J 7 bases, leaving 15 bases between the germline ends. The CDR3 is CASSQGGAGQPQHF. The CDR3 region has the DNA TGTGCCAGCAGTCAAGGGGGGGCCGGGCAGCCCCAGCATTTT. Complete variable domain (other parts from reference TRBV25-1 and TRBJ1-5): EADIYQTPRYLVIGTGKKITLECSQTMGHDKMYWYQQDPGMELHLIHYSYGVNSTEKGDLSSESTVSRIRTEHFPLTLESARPSHTSQYLCASSQGGAGQPQHFGDGTRLSIL.

V is TRBV9 and J is TRBJ1-2; D might be TRBD1 (5 bases). V lost 4 bases and J lost 3, with 16 bases in between. The germline V gene has CDR1 SGDLS and CDR2 YYNGEE. CDR3 length equals 15 residues. The CDR3 spells CASSRDGFGDYGYTF. The CDR3 coding sequence is TGTGCCAGCAGCCGGGACGGTTTTGGAGACTATGGCTACACCTTC.

This clonotype has a count of ten or more. V gene TRBV5-5 combines with J gene TRBJ2-2; TRBD1 matches 9 bases. Trimming cost V 4 bases and J 5 bases; bases outside gene matches: 9. Germline CDR1 SGHKS, CDR2 YYEKEE (reference sequence). This CDR3 is built from 16 residues. The CDR3 DNA is TGTGCCAGCAGCCTGCGGGGACAGGGAGCGACCGGGGAGCTGTTTTTT. This gives the protein CASSLRGQGATGELFF.

This clonotype was detected only once. The V call is TRBV7-2, the J call TRBJ2-3; D uncertain. This CDR3 has 14 residues. Germline V gene data show CDR1 as SGHTA and CDR2 as FQGNSA. V was clipped by 5 bases and J by 4 bases, with 13 bases between them. The CDR3, as DNA: TGTGCCAGCAGCCCCATCCCCCCGCCAGATACGCAGTATTTT. It is translated as CASSPIPPPDTQYF. The whole variable domain, filled in from reference TRBV7-2 and TRBJ2-3, reads GAGVSQSPSNKVTEKGKDVELRCDPISGHTALYWYRQSLGQGLEFLIYFQGNSAPDKSGLPSDRFSAERTGGSVSTLTIQRTQQEDSAVYLCASSPIPPPDTQYFGPGTRLTVL.

This clonotype showed up just a few times. CDR3 in amino acids: CASSLETGKAFF. CDR3 sequence (DNA): TGTGCCAGCAGCTTGGAAACGGGGAAAGCTTTCTTT. The V gene is TRBV5-6, the J gene TRBJ1-1; the D is unclear. Trimming shortened V by 0 bases and J by 9 bases, and 9 bases separated the two germline ends. Germline V gene sequence: CDR1 SGHDT, CDR2 YYEEEE. CDR3 length: 12 residues.

The sample holds a few counts of this clonotype. This chain links TRBV6-1 with TRBJ2-3, with TRBD2 identical over 10 bases. The J segment lost 7 bases and the V segment lost 8 bases, leaving 9 bases of the junction unmatched. The CDR3 extends over 14 amino acids. Germline-derived CDR1 and CDR2 are MNHNS and SASEGT. For the CDR3, the DNA is TGTGCCAGCCAGGAAGCGGGAGGGTGGAATACGCAGTATTTT. This translates into CASQEAGGWNTQYF.

The genes are TRBV3-1 and TRBJ2-5; tentatively, D is TRBD1 (6 bases). The CDR3 covers 17 residues. Germline V gene sequence: CDR1 LGHDT, CDR2 YNNKEL (reference sequence). V lost 3 bases, J lost 5 bases, and 22 bases lay in between. Here the CDR3 reads CASSQIATGILEETQYF. DNA of the CDR3: TGTGCCAGCAGCCAGATAGCCACAGGGATTTTGGAGGAGACCCAGTACTTC.

This clonotype was counted between two and nine times. The genes are TRBV12-3 or TRBV12-4 and TRBJ1-3, with a weak D call TRBD1 (5 bases). CDR3 length equals 16 residues. V lost 3 bases, J lost 2 bases, and 14 bases lay in between. CDR3 protein: CASSFRSEGPGNTIYF. The CDR3 nucleotides are TGTGCCAGCAGTTTCCGGAGCGAGGGACCTGGAAACACCATATATTTT.

As DNA, the CDR3 is TGCAGTGCTAGCTCTGACAGCTCCTACGAGCAGTACTTC. Translation gives CSASSDSSYEQYF. V is TRBV20-1 and J is TRBJ2-7; weak D call: TRBD1 (5 bases). V was clipped by 3 bases and J by 0 bases, with 9 bases between them. The CDR3 length is 13 residues. From germline, CDR1 is DFQATT and CDR2 SNEGSKA (reference sequence).

This clonotype turned up a few times. V and J are TRBV20-1 and TRBJ2-3; 9 positions match TRBD2. Germline CDR1 DFQATT, CDR2 SNEGSKA (reference sequence). This CDR3 is built from 14 residues. The CDR3 protein is CSTLGGRVSDTQYF. DNA of the CDR3: TGCTCCACTCTGGGCGGGAGGGTGTCAGATACGCAGTATTTT.

This clonotype was observed a handful of times. This chain joins TRBV6-1 and TRBJ1-1; D ambiguous. V was shortened by 0 bases and J by 1 base, with 18 bases between the two germline ends. The germline CDR1 and CDR2 sequences are MNHNS and SASEGT. CDR3 length: 18 residues. The CDR3 region has the DNA TGTGCCAGCAGTGAAGCGCTGGTAAGGTTGCCGGCGAACACTGAAGCTTTCTTT. The encoded protein is CASSEALVRLPANTEAFF.

A few counts support this clonotype. The CDR3 nucleotides are TGCAGTGCTAGTGGGGGACTAGCGGGAGGGCCTGCAGATACGCAGTATTTT. As protein: CSASGGLAGGPADTQYF. The rearrangement links TRBV20-1 to TRBJ2-3; 16 bases match TRBD2. The V segment lost 3 bases and the J segment 4 bases; nucleotides outside the gene matches: 7. Germline CDR1 is DFQATT and CDR2 is SNEGSKA (reference sequence). This CDR3 region has 17 residues.

The chain links TRBV6-1 to TRBJ2-2; D gene unclear. Trimming took 7 bases from V and 2 from J, leaving 8 bases between them. The CDR3 is 13 residues long. The germline V gene encodes CDR1 MNHNS and CDR2 SASEGT. CDR3 loop: CASTFINTGELFF. As DNA, the CDR3 is TGTGCCAGCACCTTCATCAACACCGGGGAGCTGTTTTTT.

This clonotype was detected a few times. The rearrangement uses TRBV29-1 and TRBJ2-5; 9 bases are a match to TRBD2. V was pared by 5 bases and J by 4 bases, with 2 bases of the junction left unmatched. The CDR3 totals 12 residues. The germline CDR1 and CDR2 sequences are SQVTM and ANQGSEA. CDR3 protein: CSVLTSGETQYF. The DNA of the CDR3 is TGCAGCGTTCTGACTAGCGGAGAGACCCAGTACTTC.

Only a few counts were recorded for this clonotype. The J gene is TRBJ1-1, the V gene TRBV20-1; the match to TRBD1 covers 7 bases. CDR3 length: 13 residues. The germline CDR1 and CDR2 sequences are DFQATT and SNEGSKA (reference sequence). V shed 2 bases, J shed 4 bases, and the junction held 4 bases outside the gene matches. CDR3 in amino acids: CSARPQGTTEAFF. CDR3 nucleotides: TGCAGTGCTAGACCACAGGGGACCACTGAAGCTTTCTTT.

This clonotype was counted at least ten times. The genes are TRBV7-2 and TRBJ2-3; 9 nucleotides agree with TRBD2. Unmatched junction bases numbered 7, after V lost 5 bases and J lost 1 base. Germline V lookup: CDR1 SGHTA, CDR2 FQGNSA. The CDR3 is made up of 16 amino acids. CDR3 in amino acids: CASSPRGRAGTDTQYF. The DNA for the CDR3 is TGTGCCAGCAGCCCCCGCGGGAGGGCTGGCACAGATACGCAGTATTTT.

The chain couples TRBV7-8 to TRBJ2-1; D possibly corresponds to TRBD2 (5 bases). The V end was cut by 1 base, the J end by 7 bases, with 26 bases between. Per the germline V gene, CDR1 is SGHVS and CDR2 is FQNEAQ. The CDR3 spans 19 residues. The CDR3, as DNA: TGTGCCAGCAGCTTAGACTCCCGGGGTGACTACTCCTCGGGGAATGAGCAGTTCTTC. Its protein product is CASSLDSRGDYSSGNEQFF. Looking up the rest from reference TRBV7-8 and TRBJ2-1 gives the full variable domain: GAGVSQSPRYKVAKRGQDVALRCDPISGHVSLFWYQQALGQGPEFLTYFQNEAQLDKSGLPSDRFFAERPEGSVSTLKIQRTQQEDSAVYLCASSLDSRGDYSSGNEQFFGPGTRLTVL.

The CDR3 is CSAYRGTGYTEAFF. The CDR3 bases are TGCAGTGCTTACAGGGGGACAGGGTACACTGAAGCTTTCTTT. The chain couples TRBV20-1 to TRBJ1-1, with TRBD1 matching 9 bases. Germline V gene lookup returns CDR1 DFQATT and CDR2 SNEGSKA (reference sequence). The CDR3 consists of 14 residues. The J segment lost 3 bases and the V segment lost 5 bases, leaving 7 bases of the junction unmatched.

This clonotype was counted many times. The junction differs from germline at one of its ends, possibly a read error. J is TRBJ2-3 and V is TRBV7-9, with 16 bases matching TRBD2. This CDR3 contains 17 residues. Germline CDR1 is SEHNR and CDR2 is FQNEAQ (reference sequence). The CDR3 loop is CASSLGTSGRAADTQYF. DNA of the CDR3: TGTGCCAGCAGTTTAGGGACTAGCGGGAGGGCCGCAGATACGCAGTATTTT.

The chain links TRBV11-2 to TRBJ2-2; D might be TRBD1 (6 bases). Trimming removed 5 bases from V and 2 bases from J, with 12 bases in between. Germline V gene data show CDR1 as SGHAT and CDR2 as FQNNGV. CDR3 length equals 15 residues. DNA of the CDR3: TGTGCCAGCAGCCTCTGGGGGCGAAACACCGGGGAGCTGTTTTTT. This gives the protein CASSLWGRNTGELFF. Full variable domain (rest looked up from reference TRBV11-2 and TRBJ2-2): EAGVAQSPRYKIIEKRQSVAFWCNPISGHATLYWYQQILGQGPKLLIQFQNNGVVDDSQLPKDRFSAERLKGVDSTLKIQPAKLEDSAVYLCASSLWGRNTGELFFGEGSRLTVL.

At least ten counts were recorded for this clonotype. The chain recombines TRBV5-1 with TRBJ2-7; D is uncertain. Germline V gene sequence: CDR1 SGHRS, CDR2 YFSETQ. The V end lost 1 base, the J end lost 0 bases, and 14 bases lay between the germline ends. The CDR3 contains 16 residues. The CDR3 nucleotides read TGCGCCAGCAGCTTGAATGATCCCAGACTCTCCTACGAGCAGTACTTC. It yields the protein CASSLNDPRLSYEQYF. The full variable domain, its missing parts supplied by reference TRBV5-1 and TRBJ2-7, is KAGVTQTPRYLIKTRGQQVTLSCSPISGHRSVSWYQQTPGQGLQFLFEYFSETQRNKGNFPGRFSGRQFSNSRSEMNVSTLELGDSALYLCASSLNDPRLSYEQYFGPGTRLTVT.